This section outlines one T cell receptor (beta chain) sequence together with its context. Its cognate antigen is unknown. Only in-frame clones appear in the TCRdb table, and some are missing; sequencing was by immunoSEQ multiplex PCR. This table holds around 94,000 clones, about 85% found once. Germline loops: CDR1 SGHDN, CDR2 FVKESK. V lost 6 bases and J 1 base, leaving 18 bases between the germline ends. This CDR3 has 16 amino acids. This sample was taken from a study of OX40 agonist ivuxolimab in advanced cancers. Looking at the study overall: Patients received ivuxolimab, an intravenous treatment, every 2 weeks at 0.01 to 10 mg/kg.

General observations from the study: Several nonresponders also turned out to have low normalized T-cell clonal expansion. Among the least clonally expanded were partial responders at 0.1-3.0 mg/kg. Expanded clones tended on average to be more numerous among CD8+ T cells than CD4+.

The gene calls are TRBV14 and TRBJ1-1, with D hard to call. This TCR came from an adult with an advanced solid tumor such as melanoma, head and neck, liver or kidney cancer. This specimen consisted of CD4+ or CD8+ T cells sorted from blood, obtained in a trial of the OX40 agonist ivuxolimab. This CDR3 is CASSLPSVLGNTEAFF. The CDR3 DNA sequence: TGTGCCAGCAGTCTTCCCTCAGTGTTGGGGAACACTGAAGCTTTCTTT.